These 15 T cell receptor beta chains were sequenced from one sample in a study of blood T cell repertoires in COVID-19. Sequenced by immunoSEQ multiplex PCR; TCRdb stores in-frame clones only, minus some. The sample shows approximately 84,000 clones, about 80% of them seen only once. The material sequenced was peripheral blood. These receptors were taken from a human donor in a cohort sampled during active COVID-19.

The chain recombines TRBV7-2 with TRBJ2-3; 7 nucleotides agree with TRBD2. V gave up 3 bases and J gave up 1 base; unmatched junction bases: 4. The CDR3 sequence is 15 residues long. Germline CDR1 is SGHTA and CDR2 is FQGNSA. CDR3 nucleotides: TGTGCCAGCAGCTTTACTAGCGTTGGCACAGATACGCAGTATTTT. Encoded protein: CASSFTSVGTDTQYF.

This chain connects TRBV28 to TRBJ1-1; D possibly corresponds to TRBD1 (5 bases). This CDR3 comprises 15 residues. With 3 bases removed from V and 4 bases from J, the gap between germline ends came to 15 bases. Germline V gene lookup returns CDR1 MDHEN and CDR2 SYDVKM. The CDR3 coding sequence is TGTGCCAGCAGTTTTTCTGGGGGGGTAGGCACTGAAGCTTTCTTT. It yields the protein CASSFSGGVGTEAFF. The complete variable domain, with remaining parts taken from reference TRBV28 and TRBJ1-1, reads DVKVTQSSRYLVKRTGEKVFLECVQDMDHENMFWYRQDPGLGLRLIYFSYDVKMKEKGDIPEGYSVSREKKERFSLILESASTNQTSMYLCASSFSGGVGTEAFFGQGTRLTVV.

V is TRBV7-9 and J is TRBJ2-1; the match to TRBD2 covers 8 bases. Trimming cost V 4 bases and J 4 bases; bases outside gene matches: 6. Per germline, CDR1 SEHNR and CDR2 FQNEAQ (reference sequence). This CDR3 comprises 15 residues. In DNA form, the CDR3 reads TGTGCCAGCAGCTCCAGGCGGGGGGTATACAATGAGCAGTTCTTC. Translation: CASSSRRGVYNEQFF.

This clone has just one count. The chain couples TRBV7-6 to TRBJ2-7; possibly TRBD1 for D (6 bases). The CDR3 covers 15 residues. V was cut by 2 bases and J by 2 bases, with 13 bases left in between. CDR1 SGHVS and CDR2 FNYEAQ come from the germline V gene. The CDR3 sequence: CASSLSETGAYEQYF. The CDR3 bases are TGTGCCAGCAGCTTATCAGAGACAGGTGCCTACGAGCAGTACTTC.

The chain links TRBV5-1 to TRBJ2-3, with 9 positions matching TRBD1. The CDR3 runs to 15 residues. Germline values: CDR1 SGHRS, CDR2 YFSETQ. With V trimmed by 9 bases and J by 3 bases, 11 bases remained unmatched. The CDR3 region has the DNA TGCGCCACCTACCTTCTGGACAGGGGTACAGATACGCAGTATTTT. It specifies CATYLLDRGTDTQYF.

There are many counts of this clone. CDR3 sequence reads: CASSLRLRSTNTGELFF. The CDR3 coding sequence is TGTGCCAGCAGCTTGCGGTTGAGATCTACGAACACCGGGGAGCTGTTTTTT. The chain uses TRBV5-4 and TRBJ2-2; D unclear. CDR1 and CDR2 from the germline V gene are SGHNT and YYREEE (reference sequence). V was cut by 1 base and J by 0 bases, with 13 bases left in between. The CDR3 totals 17 residues.

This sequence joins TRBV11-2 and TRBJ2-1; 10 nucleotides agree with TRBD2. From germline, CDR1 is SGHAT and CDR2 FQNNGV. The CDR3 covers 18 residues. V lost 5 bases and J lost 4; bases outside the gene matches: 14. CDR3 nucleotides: TGTGCCAGCAGCCCCCTGGCTAGCGGGAGATTGGGATACAATGAGCAGTTCTTC. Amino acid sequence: CASSPLASGRLGYNEQFF.

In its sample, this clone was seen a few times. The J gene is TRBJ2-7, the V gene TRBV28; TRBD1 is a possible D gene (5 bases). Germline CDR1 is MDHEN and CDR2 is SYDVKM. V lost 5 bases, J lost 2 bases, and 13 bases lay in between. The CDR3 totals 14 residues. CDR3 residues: CASSPPSRAYEQYF. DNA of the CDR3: TGTGCCAGCAGTCCTCCGTCCAGGGCCTACGAGCAGTACTTC. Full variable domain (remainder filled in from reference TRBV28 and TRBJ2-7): DVKVTQSSRYLVKRTGEKVFLECVQDMDHENMFWYRQDPGLGLRLIYFSYDVKMKEKGDIPEGYSVSREKKERFSLILESASTNQTSMYLCASSPPSRAYEQYFGPGTRLTVT.

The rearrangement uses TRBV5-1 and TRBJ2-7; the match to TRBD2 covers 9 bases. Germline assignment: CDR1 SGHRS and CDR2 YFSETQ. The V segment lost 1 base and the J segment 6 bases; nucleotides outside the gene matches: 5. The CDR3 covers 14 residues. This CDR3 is CASSLSVAGVEQYF. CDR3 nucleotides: TGCGCCAGCAGCTTGTCGGTAGCGGGAGTCGAGCAGTACTTC.

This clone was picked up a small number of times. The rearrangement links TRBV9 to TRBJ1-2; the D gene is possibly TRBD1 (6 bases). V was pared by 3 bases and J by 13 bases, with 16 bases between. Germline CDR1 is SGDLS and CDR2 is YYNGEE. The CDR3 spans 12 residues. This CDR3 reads CASSAVQGQFTF. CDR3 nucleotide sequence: TGTGCCAGCAGCGCCGTGCAGGGGCAGTTCACCTTC.

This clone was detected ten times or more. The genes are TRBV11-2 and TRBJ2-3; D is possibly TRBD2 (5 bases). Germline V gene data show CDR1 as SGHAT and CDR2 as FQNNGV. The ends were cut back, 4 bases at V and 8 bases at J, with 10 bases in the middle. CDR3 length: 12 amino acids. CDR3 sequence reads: CASSSLDLTQYF. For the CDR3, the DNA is TGTGCCAGCAGCTCACTAGATCTTACGCAGTATTTT. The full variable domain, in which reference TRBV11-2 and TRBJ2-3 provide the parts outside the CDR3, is EAGVAQSPRYKIIEKRQSVAFWCNPISGHATLYWYQQILGQGPKLLIQFQNNGVVDDSQLPKDRFSAERLKGVDSTLKIQPAKLEDSAVYLCASSSLDLTQYFGPGTRLTVL.

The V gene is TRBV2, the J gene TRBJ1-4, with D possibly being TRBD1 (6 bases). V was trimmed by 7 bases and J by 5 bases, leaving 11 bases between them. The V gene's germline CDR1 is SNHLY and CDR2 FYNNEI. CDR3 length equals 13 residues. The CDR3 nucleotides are TGTGCCAGCATCAGGGGATTCAATGAAAAACTGTTTTTT. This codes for CASIRGFNEKLFF.

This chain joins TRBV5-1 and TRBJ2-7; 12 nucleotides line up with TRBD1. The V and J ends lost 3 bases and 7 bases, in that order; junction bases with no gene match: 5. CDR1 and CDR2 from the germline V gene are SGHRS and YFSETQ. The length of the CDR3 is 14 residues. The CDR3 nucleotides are TGCGCCAGCAGCTCGGGACAGGGGGCATGGGAGCAGTACTTC. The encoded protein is CASSSGQGAWEQYF.

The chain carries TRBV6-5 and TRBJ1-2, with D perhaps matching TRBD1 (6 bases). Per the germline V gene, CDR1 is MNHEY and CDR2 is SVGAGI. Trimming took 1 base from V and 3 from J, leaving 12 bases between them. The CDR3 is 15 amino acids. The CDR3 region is CASSYWGGAHYGYTF. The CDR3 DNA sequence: TGTGCCAGCAGTTACTGGGGGGGCGCACACTATGGCTACACCTTC.

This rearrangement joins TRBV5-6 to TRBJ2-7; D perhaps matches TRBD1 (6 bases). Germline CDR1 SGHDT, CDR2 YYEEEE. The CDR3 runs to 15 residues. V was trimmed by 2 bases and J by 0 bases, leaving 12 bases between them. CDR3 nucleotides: TGTGCCAGCAGCTTCTCCGGGACACGCTCCTACGAGCAGTACTTC. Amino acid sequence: CASSFSGTRSYEQYF. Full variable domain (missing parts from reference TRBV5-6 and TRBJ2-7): DAGVTQSPTHLIKTRGQQVTLRCSPKSGHDTVSWYQQALGQGPQFIFQYYEEEERQRGNFPDRFSGHQFPNYSSELNVNALLLGDSALYLCASSFSGTRSYEQYFGPGTRLTVT.